The 17 T cell receptor beta chains given below trace back to one sample, sequenced in a study of beta chain features in type 1 diabetes. Expressed TCRB transcripts got sequenced, as all isolated RNA was reverse transcribed. TCRdb keeps only in-frame clones here, not all; method: immunoSEQ multiplex PCR. The sample lists some 230,000 clones; 9.6% were seen once. The sample consisted of naive CD4+ T cells from blood. The receptor source for this set is a woman aged 18 to 35 in good health.

The CDR3 bases are TGCAGCGTTGTTTCAGGCCTTAAGGAAAGGGCCAAAAACATTCAGTACTTC. Its protein is CSVVSGLKERAKNIQYF. The rearrangement uses TRBV29-1 and TRBJ2-4; D unresolved. Germline CDR1 is SQVTM and CDR2 is ANQGSEA. The CDR3 spans 17 residues. Trimming removed 4 bases at V and 1 base at J, with 20 bases between.

This clone was seen more than once but under ten times. The chain couples TRBV30 to TRBJ1-5, with D tentatively TRBD1 (6 bases). CDR1 and CDR2 (germline): GTSNPN, SVGIG (reference sequence). The CDR3 runs 16 residues. The V end was cut by 8 bases, the J end by 0 bases, with 20 bases between. The CDR3 region is CALGAMGALSNQPQHF. The CDR3 DNA follows: TGTGCCCTAGGAGCCATGGGGGCCCTTAGCAATCAGCCCCAGCATTTT.

The rearrangement joins TRBV5-4 to TRBJ2-5, with 9 bases aligning to TRBD2. The germline CDR1 and CDR2 sequences are SGHNT and YYREEE (reference sequence). Germline trimming cut 4 bases from V and 5 bases from J; bases unmatched to any gene: 15. CDR3 length: 17 amino acids. This chain's CDR3 is CASSPPRGGRAGETQYF. The CDR3 bases are TGTGCCAGCAGCCCCCCGAGGGGCGGGAGGGCCGGTGAGACCCAGTACTTC.

The rearrangement uses TRBV7-2 and TRBJ2-7; D is undetermined. The CDR3 loop spans 13 amino acids. Trimming took 1 base from V and 6 from J, leaving 10 bases between them. Germline assignment: CDR1 SGHTA and CDR2 FQGNSA. Here the CDR3 reads CASSLDSTLEQYF. The CDR3 DNA follows: TGTGCCAGCAGCTTAGACAGTACTCTCGAGCAGTACTTC.

V is TRBV18 and J is TRBJ1-1; D gene ambiguous. V lost 3 bases, J lost 1 base, and 18 bases lay in between. Per the germline V gene, CDR1 is KGHSH and CDR2 is LQKENI. The CDR3 runs to 17 residues. The DNA of the CDR3 is TGTGCCAGCTCACCGCTTACTAGAGGGCGCGGGAACACTGAAGCTTTCTTT. Its translation: CASSPLTRGRGNTEAFF. Together with reference TRBV18 and TRBJ1-1, the CDR3 gives the full variable domain: NAGVMQNPRHLVRRRGQEARLRCSPMKGHSHVYWYRQLPEEGLKFMVYLQKENIIDESGMPKERFSAEFPKEGPSILRIQQVVRGDSAAYFCASSPLTRGRGNTEAFFGQGTRLTVV.

This chain's CDR3 is CASSEEAGSEKLFF. The DNA of the CDR3 is TGTGCCAGCAGTGAGGAGGCGGGGAGCGAAAAACTGTTTTTT. The V gene is TRBV2, the J gene TRBJ1-4; D gene unclear. The CDR3 sequence is 14 residues long. The germline V gene encodes CDR1 SNHLY and CDR2 FYNNEI. The germline V and J ends were trimmed by 3 bases and 8 bases, with 13 bases remaining between them.

The J gene is TRBJ1-1, the V gene TRBV20-1, with D uncertain. Germline values: CDR1 DFQATT, CDR2 SNEGSKA (reference sequence). CDR3 size: 11 residues. The V and J ends lost 1 base and 8 bases respectively, with 8 bases between them. The CDR3 protein is CSARVPEEAFF. The CDR3 DNA reads TGCAGTGCTAGAGTTCCAGAAGAAGCTTTCTTT.

This clone was observed a handful of times. This chain connects TRBV30 to TRBJ1-1; possibly TRBD1 for D (6 bases). V lost 2 bases, J lost 7 bases, and 17 bases lay in between. The germline gives CDR1 GTSNPN, CDR2 SVGIG (reference sequence). The CDR3 sequence is 14 residues long. This CDR3 is CAWSPGTTRGEAFF. CDR3 coding DNA: TGTGCCTGGAGTCCCGGGACAACCCGTGGTGAAGCTTTCTTT.

This clone was counted only a few times. The rearrangement links TRBV6-1 to TRBJ2-3, with 7 bases aligning to TRBD2. Germline CDR1 MNHNS, CDR2 SASEGT. Unmatched junction bases numbered 11, after V lost 0 bases and J lost 5 bases. The CDR3 has 17 amino acids. The CDR3 region is CASSEALGGRRVDTQYF. The CDR3 region has the DNA TGTGCCAGCAGTGAAGCGCTCGGGGGGAGACGGGTAGATACGCAGTATTTT.

The chain uses TRBV5-1 and TRBJ2-3, with D maybe TRBD1 (5 bases). V was pared by 1 base and J by 2 bases, with 14 bases between. The germline V gene encodes CDR1 SGHRS and CDR2 YFSETQ. CDR3 length: 16 amino acids. CDR3 residues: CASSLIRQSPTDTQYF. The CDR3 DNA reads as TGCGCCAGCAGCTTGATCCGACAGTCCCCCACAGATACGCAGTATTTT.

The V call is TRBV7-6, the J call TRBJ1-1; 9 nucleotides align to TRBD1. V shed 4 bases and J 6 bases; nucleotides not matched to a gene: 6. The CDR3 is made up of 14 amino acids. CDR1 and CDR2 (germline): SGHVS, FNYEAQ. For the CDR3, the DNA is TGTGCCAGCAGCTCGAGTGGGACAGGGCCTGAAGCTTTCTTT. This codes for CASSSSGTGPEAFF.

This sequence joins TRBV7-2 and TRBJ2-5, with 8 positions matching TRBD2. V gave up 3 bases and J gave up 2 bases; unmatched junction bases: 5. Germline values: CDR1 SGHTA, CDR2 FQGNSA. This CDR3 has 15 amino acids. CDR3 protein: CASSFARGVQETQYF. Written as DNA, the CDR3 is TGTGCCAGCAGCTTTGCGCGGGGGGTTCAAGAGACCCAGTACTTC.

This clone was detected only a few times. V gene TRBV6-1 combines with J gene TRBJ1-6; D call uncertain. Trimming took 4 bases from V and 3 from J, leaving 7 bases between them. CDR3 length: 14 residues. CDR1 is MNHNS and CDR2 is SASEGT in the germline V gene. The CDR3 here is CASSAVSYNSPLHF. As DNA, the CDR3 is TGTGCCAGCAGTGCGGTTAGCTATAATTCACCCCTCCACTTT.

This clone was found a few times. The chain recombines TRBV19 with TRBJ1-5; tentatively, D is TRBD1 (5 bases). The CDR3 has 15 amino acids. CDR1 is LNHDA and CDR2 is SQIVND in the germline V gene (reference sequence). V was pared by 4 bases and J by 2 bases, with 12 bases between. In nucleotides, the CDR3 is TGTGCCAGTAGTACACAAGGAGGGGGCAATCAGCCCCAGCATTTT. It codes for CASSTQGGGNQPQHF. Drawing the rest from reference TRBV19 and TRBJ1-5, the complete variable domain is DGGITQSPKYLFRKEGQNVTLSCEQNLNHDAMYWYRQDPGQGLRLIYYSQIVNDFQKGDIAEGYSVSREKKESFPLTVTSAQKNPTAFYLCASSTQGGGNQPQHFGDGTRLSIL.

The CDR3, as DNA: TGTGCCAGCAGTGATCTTGTTACTGAAGCTTTCTTT. Protein product: CASSDLVTEAFF. This chain connects TRBV2 to TRBJ1-1; D remains unclear. CDR3 size: 12 residues. V was pared by 3 bases and J by 5 bases, with 7 bases between. Germline V gene lookup returns CDR1 SNHLY and CDR2 FYNNEI.

This clone has a handful of counts. V and J are TRBV11-1 and TRBJ2-2; 10 bases agree with TRBD2. With V trimmed by 1 base and J by 6 bases, 11 bases remained unmatched. The CDR3 totals 18 residues. CDR1 is SGHAT, CDR2 FQDESV, per germline (reference sequence). The CDR3 region is CASSLEVLAGEVAGELFF. Written as DNA, the CDR3 is TGTGCCAGCAGCTTAGAAGTTCTAGCGGGAGAGGTTGCCGGGGAGCTGTTTTTT.

This clone was seen more than once but under ten times. The chain joins TRBV18 to TRBJ1-2, with D uncertain. Germline assignment: CDR1 KGHSH and CDR2 LQKENI. There are 14 residues in the CDR3. V was cut by 3 bases and J by 6 bases, with 14 bases left in between. DNA of the CDR3: TGTGCCAGCTCACCCGGGGTTGGCCGGGATGGCTACACCTTC. This encodes CASSPGVGRDGYTF. Full variable domain (missing parts from reference TRBV18 and TRBJ1-2): NAGVMQNPRHLVRRRGQEARLRCSPMKGHSHVYWYRQLPEEGLKFMVYLQKENIIDESGMPKERFSAEFPKEGPSILRIQQVVRGDSAAYFCASSPGVGRDGYTFGSGTRLTVV.